The source of this T cell receptor (beta chain) is a study of control samples from healthy donors and cancer patients. This CDR3 is 15 amino acids long. Per the germline V gene, CDR1 is SEHNR and CDR2 is FQNEAQ (reference sequence). V lost 9 bases to trimming and J lost 3 bases; unmatched junction nucleotides: 10. Clones were sequenced by immunoSEQ multiplex PCR, and TCRdb holds only the in-frame ones, with some missing. The table shows hundreds of thousands of clones, with 82% occurring only once. V usage is TRBV7-9 and J usage is TRBJ1-4; 7 bases map to TRBD1. Specimen: PBMCs. The TCR sequence derives from a woman between 55 and 75 years old with lung cancer. CDR3 protein: CASREQGNANEKLFF. In nucleotides, the CDR3 is TGTGCCAGTCGAGAACAGGGGAACGCTAATGAAAAACTGTTTTTT.